These 15 T cell receptor beta chains were sequenced from one sample in a study of identifying expanded T cells in peripheral blood. Assay used: immunoSEQ multiplex PCR; TCRdb lists only in-frame clones, some missing. The data contain some 120,000 clones, over 65% of them seen just once; the ten biggest clones take up 3% to 4%. Sequencing was performed on blood. These receptors were collected from a person aged 18 to 75 in good health.

The CDR3 nucleotides read TGTGCCAGCAGCTTACAGGGGAGGGGCACTGAAGCTTTCTTT. Protein sequence: CASSLQGRGTEAFF. This chain connects TRBV7-2 to TRBJ1-1, with a tentative D call TRBD1 (6 bases). Germline CDR1 and CDR2: SGHTA and FQGNSA. The V end lost 2 bases, the J end lost 4 bases, and 11 bases lay between the germline ends. The CDR3 is 14 residues long.

The J gene is TRBJ1-6, the V gene TRBV13, with TRBD1 matching 7 bases. V shed 0 bases and J 8 bases; nucleotides not matched to a gene: 13. This CDR3 comprises 18 residues. CDR1 is PRHDT, CDR2 FYEKMQ, per germline (reference sequence). CDR3 sequence: CASSLGRLGRGRDSPLHF. DNA for the CDR3: TGTGCCAGCAGCTTAGGCCGATTGGGCAGGGGGAGAGATTCACCCCTCCACTTT.

This rearrangement joins TRBV11-2 to TRBJ1-1, with D possibly being TRBD1 (6 bases). With 5 bases removed from V and 8 bases from J, the gap between germline ends came to 18 bases. CDR3 length: 14 residues. Germline V CDR1 and CDR2: SGHAT, FQNNGV. The CDR3 nucleotides read TGTGCCAGCAGCCACTGGGGGGGCGGGACAGAAGCTTTCTTT. Translation gives CASSHWGGGTEAFF.

The CDR3 loop is CASSQESFRGQNYGYTF. The CDR3 DNA reads as TGCGCCAGCAGCCAAGAGTCTTTCAGGGGACAGAACTATGGCTACACCTTC. The chain couples TRBV4-3 to TRBJ1-2; 7 bases are shared with TRBD1. V was clipped by 0 bases and J by 2 bases; unmatched bases: 9. Per the germline V gene, CDR1 is LGHNA and CDR2 is YSLEER. This CDR3 contains 17 residues.

The gene calls are TRBV5-4 and TRBJ1-2; possible D gene TRBD1, 5 bases. This CDR3 spans 14 amino acids. Germline V lookup: CDR1 SGHNT, CDR2 YYREEE (reference sequence). V dropped 0 bases and J dropped 5 bases, with 11 bases sitting between them. The CDR3 DNA follows: TGTGCCAGCAGCTTGGAAGGGGACCGTTATGGCTACACCTTC. Translated, it gives CASSLEGDRYGYTF. Variable domain in full (rest from reference TRBV5-4 and TRBJ1-2): ETGVTQSPTHLIKTRGQQVTLRCSSQSGHNTVSWYQQALGQGPQFIFQYYREEENGRGNFPPRFSGLQFPNYSSELNVNALELDDSALYLCASSLEGDRYGYTFGSGTRLTVV.

The rearrangement links TRBV14 to TRBJ1-2; unclear D gene. V dropped 0 bases and J dropped 5 bases, with 28 bases sitting between them. Germline assignment: CDR1 SGHDN and CDR2 FVKESK. The CDR3 extends over 20 amino acids. The CDR3 sequence is CASSQDRLRVRTRSDYGYTF. The CDR3, as DNA: TGTGCCAGCAGCCAAGATCGGTTGAGGGTCAGGACGAGGTCGGATTATGGCTACACCTTC.

This chain links TRBV4-3 with TRBJ1-1; a possible D gene is TRBD1 (5 bases). V was clipped by 4 bases and J by 5 bases, with 17 bases between them. Germline lookup yields CDR1 LGHNA and CDR2 YSLEER. This CDR3 is built from 15 residues. This CDR3 is CASSREDGGGTEAFF. The CDR3 DNA reads TGCGCCAGCAGCCGAGAAGACGGGGGAGGGACTGAAGCTTTCTTT.

The chain combines TRBV18 with TRBJ1-2, with D possibly being TRBD1 (6 bases). CDR1 is KGHSH, CDR2 LQKENI, per germline. The CDR3 covers 16 residues. Trimming took off 3 bases at V and 4 bases at J, with 18 bases between the two ends. The CDR3 protein is CASSPRMTGDVYGYTF. CDR3 nucleotide sequence: TGTGCCAGCTCACCCCGGATGACAGGAGACGTCTATGGCTACACCTTC.

This rearrangement joins TRBV7-2 to TRBJ2-7; D gene unclear. CDR1 is SGHTA and CDR2 is FQGNSA in the germline V gene. The CDR3 runs to 14 residues. V was trimmed by 1 base and J by 3 bases, leaving 10 bases between them. The CDR3 bases are TGTGCCAGCAGCTTAGGGATTCCTGGCTACGAGCAGTACTTC. This gives the protein CASSLGIPGYEQYF.

V is TRBV5-1 and J is TRBJ1-6; D not certain. Germline CDR1 is SGHRS and CDR2 is YFSETQ. This CDR3 is 14 amino acids long. V was clipped by 4 bases and J by 14 bases, with 19 bases between them. CDR3 sequence reads: CASSPTLGRGALHF. Here the CDR3 DNA reads TGCGCCAGCAGCCCTACCCTAGGGAGAGGAGCCCTCCACTTT.

Turning to this clone: The identical CDR3 is also encoded by other nucleotide sequences in the sample. The chain uses TRBV29-1 and TRBJ1-5; D is possibly TRBD1 (5 bases). Germline-derived CDR1 and CDR2 are SQVTM and ANQGSEA. The CDR3 totals 12 residues. Trimming left V 4 bases short and J 7 bases short, with 11 bases between. The chain's CDR3 is CSVGARDQPQHF. CDR3 in DNA: TGCAGCGTTGGTGCCAGGGACCAGCCCCAGCATTTT.

The rearrangement links TRBV6-5 to TRBJ1-1, with TRBD1 matching over 8 bases. Germline loops: CDR1 MNHEY, CDR2 SVGAGI. Unmatched junction bases numbered 9, after V lost 5 bases and J lost 4 bases. This CDR3 has 15 residues. The chain's CDR3 is CASSPSGGAGTEAFF. The CDR3 coding sequence is TGTGCCAGCAGTCCTTCAGGGGGCGCGGGCACTGAAGCTTTCTTT.

This chain uses TRBV5-1 with TRBJ1-1; TRBD1 might be the D (6 bases). CDR1 SGHRS and CDR2 YFSETQ come from the germline V gene. The CDR3 is 11 amino acids. Between the trimmed V and J ends, which lost 7 bases and 10 bases, there was a span of 14 bases. CDR3 residues: CASVTGLRAFF. CDR3 bases: TGCGCCAGCGTTACAGGGTTGCGAGCTTTCTTT. Filled out from reference TRBV5-1 and TRBJ1-1, the complete variable domain reads KAGVTQTPRYLIKTRGQQVTLSCSPISGHRSVSWYQQTPGQGLQFLFEYFSETQRNKGNFPGRFSGRQFSNSRSEMNVSTLELGDSALYLCASVTGLRAFFGQGTRLTVV.

This chain connects TRBV27 to TRBJ1-2, with D maybe TRBD1 (5 bases). The V end lost 8 bases, the J end lost 2 bases, and 15 bases lay between the germline ends. The CDR3 has 14 residues. Germline V lookup: CDR1 MNHEY, CDR2 SMNVEV (reference sequence). CDR3 DNA sequence: TGTGCCAGCCTCGCCCCAGGGTTAAACTATGGCTACACCTTC. Its translation is CASLAPGLNYGYTF.

This clone is a singleton in its sample. The chain is built from TRBV4-1 and TRBJ2-6; TRBD1 aligns across 7 bases. Trimming cost V 3 bases and J 0 bases; bases outside gene matches: 5. The CDR3 is 17 amino acids. Germline CDR1 MGHRA, CDR2 YSYEKL. The CDR3 protein is CASSQTGTSSGANVLTF. The CDR3, as DNA: TGCGCCAGCAGCCAGACAGGGACCAGCTCTGGGGCCAACGTCCTGACTTTC.